This paragraph reports one T cell receptor beta chain. The sample comes from a study of T cells expressing NK-cell markers. CDR3 length: 14 residues. Germline lookup yields CDR1 WSHSY and CDR2 SAAADI. TCRdb re-called the 5' RACE reads and catalogs CDR3 proteins one per entry, DNA excluded. This repertoire includes about 430,000 distinct CDR3 sequences. The sequencing sample was made of blood T cells: a sorted CD56 or NKG2C T cell subset, CD4+ or CD8+ T cells, or bulk PBMC T cells (not recorded which). The receptor's source is a woman between 45 and 60 years old in good health. This chain connects TRBV10-2 to TRBJ1-6; TCRdb's D call of TRBD1 is untestable without DNA. CDR3 loop: CASSAGAGGSPLHF.